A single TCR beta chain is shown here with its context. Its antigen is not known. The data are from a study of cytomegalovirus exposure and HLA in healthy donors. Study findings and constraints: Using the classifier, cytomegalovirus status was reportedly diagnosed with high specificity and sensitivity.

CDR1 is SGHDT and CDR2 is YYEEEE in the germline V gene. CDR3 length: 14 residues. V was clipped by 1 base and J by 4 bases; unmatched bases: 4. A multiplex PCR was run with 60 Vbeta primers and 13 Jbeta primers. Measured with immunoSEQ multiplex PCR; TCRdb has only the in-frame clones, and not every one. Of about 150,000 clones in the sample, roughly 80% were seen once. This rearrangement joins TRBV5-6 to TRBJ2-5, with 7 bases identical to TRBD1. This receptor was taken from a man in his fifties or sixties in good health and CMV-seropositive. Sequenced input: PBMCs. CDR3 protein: CASSLRAGGETQYF. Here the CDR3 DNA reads TGTGCCAGCAGCTTGAGGGCAGGGGGAGAGACCCAGTACTTC.